A single sample is the source of the 15 T cell receptor beta chains below, sequenced in a study of blood T cell repertoires in COVID-19. The assay was immunoSEQ multiplex PCR, and TCRdb's table has in-frame clones only and misses some. This sample has under 250,000 clones, with about four fifths found just once. Material for sequencing was peripheral blood. The receptors were gathered from a woman in her thirties or forties who had recovered from COVID-19.

V and J are TRBV7-6 and TRBJ1-6; 12 bases match TRBD1. The CDR3 spans 18 residues. Trimming cost V 5 bases and J 9 bases; bases outside gene matches: 14. Germline V gives CDR1 SGHVS, CDR2 FNYEAQ. In DNA, the CDR3 is TGTGCCAGCAGCCCTGGGACAGGGGGCGCCTCCACTTTTTCACCCCTCCACTTT. This gives the protein CASSPGTGGASTFSPLHF.

V and J are TRBV6-5 and TRBJ1-2; TRBD1 might be the D (6 bases). Trimming shortened V by 8 bases and J by 7 bases, and 14 bases separated the two germline ends. CDR1 MNHEY and CDR2 SVGAGI come from the germline V gene. The CDR3 runs to 12 residues. The CDR3 nucleotides read TGTGCCAGCGTCAACAGGGCCTCTGGCTACACCTTC. Translated: CASVNRASGYTF.

The J gene is TRBJ2-5, the V gene TRBV2, with D unresolved. Per the germline V gene, CDR1 is SNHLY and CDR2 is FYNNEI. Trimming pared 8 bases from V and 3 bases from J, leaving 7 bases between. This CDR3 is built from 11 residues. The CDR3 nucleotides read TGTGCCAGCGGCCAGGAAGAGACCCAGTACTTC. It is translated as CASGQEETQYF.

The V call is TRBV5-1, the J call TRBJ1-5; no definite D call. V lost 1 base and J lost 5, with 7 bases in between. Germline loops: CDR1 SGHRS, CDR2 YFSETQ. The CDR3 is made up of 13 amino acids. This chain's CDR3 is CASSLNPDQPQHF. The CDR3 nucleotides read TGCGCCAGCAGCTTGAATCCAGATCAGCCCCAGCATTTT.

As concerns this clone: Relative to the germline gene, one junction end is altered; a read error may explain this. The V call is TRBV28, the J call TRBJ1-5; 7 bases line up with TRBD1. Germline V gene lookup returns CDR1 MDHEN and CDR2 SYDVKM. This CDR3 has 15 residues. Here the CDR3 DNA reads TGTGCCAGCAGTATATGGACAGGTATTGGTCAGCCCCAGCATTTT. It is translated as CASSIWTGIGQPQHF.

This clone was detected once. This chain links TRBV4-1 with TRBJ2-7, with 10 nucleotides matching TRBD1. Unmatched junction bases numbered 19, after V lost 3 bases and J lost 5 bases. Germline-derived CDR1 and CDR2 are MGHRA and YSYEKL. The CDR3 extends over 19 amino acids. The CDR3 coding sequence is TGCGCCAGCAGCCAGACAGGGCCGCGCCGACAGGGGGCTTATCACGAGCAGTACTTC. Translation gives CASSQTGPRRQGAYHEQYF.

This clone was picked up a small number of times. The V gene is TRBV5-5, the J gene TRBJ2-5; TRBD1 matches 7 bases. With 3 bases clipped from V and 5 bases from J, the junction kept 10 bases outside the gene matches. The CDR3 has 15 amino acids. Germline CDR1 reads SGHKS; CDR2 reads YYEKEE (reference sequence). CDR3 DNA sequence: TGTGCCAGCAGCTCCCGCAGGGGGATAGGGGAGACCCAGTACTTC. Its translation is CASSSRRGIGETQYF.

This clone came up once. The J gene is TRBJ2-1, the V gene TRBV5-1; D is possibly TRBD1 or TRBD2 (5 bases each). This CDR3 region has 16 residues. Germline V CDR1 and CDR2: SGHRS, YFSETQ. Trimming took 4 bases from V and 8 from J, leaving 22 bases between them. CDR3 DNA: TGCGCCAGCAGCATGGGGGTGAGTGGCTCTCGGGATGAGCAGTTCTTC. It translates to CASSMGVSGSRDEQFF. The complete variable domain, with remaining parts taken from reference TRBV5-1 and TRBJ2-1, reads KAGVTQTPRYLIKTRGQQVTLSCSPISGHRSVSWYQQTPGQGLQFLFEYFSETQRNKGNFPGRFSGRQFSNSRSEMNVSTLELGDSALYLCASSMGVSGSRDEQFFGPGTRLTVL.

The rearrangement links TRBV3-1 (or the pseudogene TRBV3-2) to TRBJ1-2; 9 nucleotides line up with TRBD1. The CDR3 totals 14 residues. Germline CDR1 is LGHDT and CDR2 is YNNKEL (reference sequence). V gave up 4 bases and J gave up 4 bases; unmatched junction bases: 4. This CDR3 reads CASSLMTGGYGYTF. DNA of the CDR3: TGTGCCAGCAGCCTAATGACAGGGGGCTATGGCTACACCTTC.

The chain employs TRBV5-6 and TRBJ2-1, with D tentatively TRBD2 (5 bases). Trimming left V 5 bases short and J 4 bases short, with 19 bases between. There are 16 residues in the CDR3. Germline CDR1 is SGHDT and CDR2 is YYEEEE. The CDR3 sequence is CASSWKGRGGYNEQFF. The CDR3 nucleotides read TGTGCCAGCAGTTGGAAAGGTCGGGGTGGGTACAATGAGCAGTTCTTC.

This clone was recorded a few times. The chain couples TRBV4-1 to TRBJ2-2; 10 nucleotides agree with TRBD1. This CDR3 comprises 15 residues. Germline V gives CDR1 MGHRA, CDR2 YSYEKL. The ends lost 4 bases at V and 6 bases at J; junction bases unmatched: 5. The CDR3 reads CASSPVTGGSGELFF. CDR3 DNA sequence: TGCGCCAGCAGCCCAGTGACAGGGGGCTCCGGGGAGCTGTTTTTT.

This clone was seen only a few times. The chain has TRBV19 and TRBJ1-5; 8 nucleotides line up with TRBD1. The germline CDR1 and CDR2 sequences are LNHDA and SQIVND (reference sequence). Trimming cost V 5 bases and J 3 bases; bases outside gene matches: 3. This CDR3 is built from 14 residues. For the CDR3, the DNA is TGTGCCAGTAGTTCGACAGGGGACAATCAGCCCCAGCATTTT. It is translated as CASSSTGDNQPQHF.

The V gene is TRBV15, the J gene TRBJ2-7; D may be TRBD1 (6 bases). Trimming cost V 0 bases and J 2 bases, with 8 bases left between them. The CDR3 is 14 residues long. Germline V lookup: CDR1 LNHNV, CDR2 YYDKDF (reference sequence). The chain's CDR3 is CATSRETGPYEQYF. The CDR3 bases are TGTGCCACCAGCAGAGAGACAGGCCCCTACGAGCAGTACTTC.

V usage is TRBV9 and J usage is TRBJ1-1; 7 nucleotides match TRBD1. With V trimmed by 4 bases and J by 4 bases, 10 bases remained unmatched. CDR1 and CDR2 (germline): SGDLS, YYNGEE. The CDR3 has 15 residues. CDR3 bases: TGTGCCAGCAGCCCTCAGGACAGGCCGAGCACTGAAGCTTTCTTT. It encodes CASSPQDRPSTEAFF.

The chain couples TRBV3-1 (or the pseudogene TRBV3-2) to TRBJ1-2, with 7 bases aligning to TRBD1. The germline CDR1 and CDR2 sequences are LGHDT and YNNKEL (reference sequence). V lost 3 bases, J lost 4 bases, and 8 bases stayed unmatched. The CDR3 sequence is 15 residues long. The CDR3, as DNA: TGTGCCAGCAGCCATGACAGGGAAAGGTCCTATGGCTACACCTTC. Its translation: CASSHDRERSYGYTF.